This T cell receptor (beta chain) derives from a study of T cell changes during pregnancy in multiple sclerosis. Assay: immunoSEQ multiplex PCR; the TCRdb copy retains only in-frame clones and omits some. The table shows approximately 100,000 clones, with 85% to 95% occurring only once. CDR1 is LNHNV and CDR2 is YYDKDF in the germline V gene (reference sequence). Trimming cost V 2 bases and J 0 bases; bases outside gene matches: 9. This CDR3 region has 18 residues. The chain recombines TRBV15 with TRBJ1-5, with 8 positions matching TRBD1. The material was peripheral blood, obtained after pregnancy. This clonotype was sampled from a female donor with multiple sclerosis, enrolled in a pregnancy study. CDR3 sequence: CATSRSTGGVYSNQPQHF. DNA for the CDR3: TGTGCCACCAGCAGATCTACAGGGGGAGTCTATAGCAATCAGCCCCAGCATTTT.